A selection of T cell receptor beta chains follows, all from one sample in a study of T cell responses to AZD1222 COVID-19 vaccine. Here immunoSEQ multiplex PCR was the method, and the copy in TCRdb shows in-frame clones only, minus some. The sample records 150,000 or so clones, about 86% being singletons. Source: peripheral blood, taken on day 0 of MenACWY control vaccination. These receptors originate from an adult in good health. CDR3s include the opening cysteine and the closing phenylalanine or tryptophan. D genes are given only for firm matches. A clone size is listed for some rows: how often the clone was seen (once, few, many), or a class if it is expanded.

clone size	V gene	D gene	J gene	CDR3 protein	CDR3 DNA
-	TRBV19	-	TRBJ1-2	CASSIEGNGYTF	TGTGCCAGTAGTATTGAGGGGAATGGCTACACCTTC
few	TRBV18	TRBD1	TRBJ1-2	CATKSRGRYGYTF	TGTGCCACCAAGAGCAGGGGGAGATATGGCTACACCTTC
-	TRBV5-6	-	TRBJ2-3	CASTPPRGGTDTQYF	TGTGCCAGCACCCCTCCCCGCGGAGGCACAGATACGCAGTATTTT
-	TRBV18	-	TRBJ1-5	CASSPNRSGGLSNQPQHF	TGTGCCAGCTCACCAAACCGGTCGGGAGGACTAAGCAATCAGCCCCAGCATTTT
-	TRBV10-3	-	TRBJ2-2	CATWGHPSNTGELFF	TGTGCCACCTGGGGACACCCCTCGAACACCGGGGAGCTGTTTTTT
-	TRBV7-2	TRBD1	TRBJ1-2	CASSLVRDRGGYTF	TGTGCCAGCAGCTTAGTGAGGGACAGGGGAGGCTACACCTTC
-	TRBV18	TRBD1	TRBJ1-1	CASSPRGQGASEAFF	TGTGCCAGCTCACCACGAGGGCAGGGGGCCTCTGAAGCTTTCTTT
-	TRBV9	TRBD1	TRBJ2-1	CASATGVYNEQFF	TGTGCCAGCGCTACAGGGGTCTACAATGAGCAGTTCTTC
-	TRBV28	-	TRBJ1-2	CASSSGRNYGYTF	TGTGCCAGCTCCTCGGGCAGGAACTATGGCTACACCTTC
-	TRBV2	TRBD2	TRBJ2-7	CASSVLASGSEEQYF	TGTGCCAGCAGTGTGCTGGCTAGCGGGAGTGAGGAGCAGTACTTC
-	TRBV3-1/TRBV3-2	-	TRBJ1-5	CASSQGGVIGNQPQHF	TGTGCCAGCAGCCAAGGAGGGGTTATAGGCAATCAGCCCCAGCATTTT
-	TRBV13	-	TRBJ2-1	CASSAPEASAYNEQFF	TGTGCCAGCAGCGCCCCCGAAGCTAGCGCCTACAATGAGCAGTTCTTC
-	TRBV7-2	-	TRBJ1-6	CASSLDSNSPLHF	TGTGCCAGCAGCTTAGACTCCAATTCACCCCTCCACTTT
-	TRBV7-9	-	TRBJ1-5	CASSLGGGTQPQHF	TGTGCCAGCAGCTTAGGGGGGGGCACTCAGCCCCAGCATTTT
-	TRBV6-6	-	TRBJ2-7	CASSSLFGSRSYEQYF	TGTGCCAGCAGTTCCCTCTTTGGGTCCAGGTCCTACGAGCAGTACTTC
-	TRBV24-1	-	TRBJ2-5	CATSGTRLETQYF	TGTGCCACCAGTGGGACTCGGCTTGAGACCCAGTACTTC
-	TRBV6-5	-	TRBJ1-2	CASSPRDPANYGYTF	TGTGCCAGCAGCCCCCGGGACCCCGCTAACTATGGCTACACCTTC
-	TRBV29-1	-	TRBJ2-1	CSAGGNEQFF	TGCAGCGCTGGGGGCAATGAGCAGTTCTTC
-	TRBV7-9	TRBD2	TRBJ2-3	CASSPPGFGTSGNTQYF	TGTGCCAGCAGCCCCCCAGGTTTCGGGACTAGCGGGAATACGCAGTATTTT
-	TRBV28	-	TRBJ1-5	CASSLGISGVDPRSNQPQHF	TGTGCCAGCAGTTTAGGTATATCGGGGGTTGATCCTCGTAGCAATCAGCCCCAGCATTTT
-	TRBV4-3	-	TRBJ1-6	CASSPGPKNSPLHF	TGCGCCAGCAGCCCGGGACCTAAGAATTCACCCCTCCACTTT
-	TRBV7-9	-	TRBJ1-3	CASSLAGGGAGNTIYF	TGTGCCAGCAGCTTAGCGGGCGGGGGAGCTGGAAACACCATATATTTT
-	TRBV10-2	TRBD2	TRBJ2-3	CASSELGSGGHTQYF	TGCGCCAGCAGTGAGCTGGGTAGCGGGGGACATACGCAGTATTTT
-	TRBV5-4	-	TRBJ1-5	CASSFDRTQPQHF	TGTGCCAGCAGCTTTGACCGAACCCAGCCCCAGCATTTT
-	TRBV7-9	-	TRBJ1-2	CASSLGGMSYGYTF	TGTGCCAGCAGCTTAGGAGGGATGTCCTATGGCTACACCTTC
-	TRBV5-1	-	TRBJ2-3	CASSLGPPRDTSTDTQYF	TGCGCCAGCAGCTTGGGGCCCCCCCGGGACACAAGCACAGATACGCAGTATTTT
-	TRBV7-2	TRBD1	TRBJ1-1	CASSRNRGPAFF	TGTGCCAGCAGCCGTAACAGGGGGCCTGCTTTCTTT
-	TRBV28	-	TRBJ1-5	CASSLERQAGNQPQHF	TGTGCCAGCAGTTTGGAGCGACAGGCTGGCAATCAGCCCCAGCATTTT
few	TRBV9	-	TRBJ1-1	CASSPSDSNTEAFF	TGTGCCAGCAGCCCCTCTGACAGTAACACTGAAGCTTTCTTT
-	TRBV19	-	TRBJ2-5	CASSTEETQYF	TGTGCCAGTAGTACAGAGGAGACCCAGTACTTC
once	TRBV18	TRBD2	TRBJ2-1	CASSRPSGGAGNEQFF	TGTGCCAGCTCGCGCCCTAGCGGGGGGGCTGGCAATGAGCAGTTCTTC
-	TRBV4-2	-	TRBJ2-1	CASSPGRDWEDEQFF	TGTGCCAGCAGCCCCGGCAGGGACTGGGAAGATGAGCAGTTCTTC
-	TRBV2	-	TRBJ2-3	CASSAPTDTQYF	TGTGCCAGCAGTGCACCGACAGATACGCAGTATTTT
-	TRBV29-1	-	TRBJ1-1	CSARQTNTEAFF	TGCAGCGCCCGACAGACCAACACTGAAGCTTTCTTT
-	TRBV28	-	TRBJ1-5	CASNRRANQPQHF	TGTGCCAGCAATCGCAGGGCTAATCAGCCCCAGCATTTT
-	TRBV7-3	-	TRBJ2-1	CASSLRGASFNEQFF	TGTGCCAGCAGCTTGCGTGGGGCTTCATTTAATGAGCAGTTCTTC
-	TRBV11-2	-	TRBJ1-2	CASSRGASNYGYTF	TGTGCCAGCAGCCGGGGGGCAAGTAACTATGGCTACACCTTC
-	TRBV6-5	-	TRBJ1-1	CASSYSWYGDTEAFF	TGTGCCAGCAGTTACTCGTGGTACGGCGACACTGAAGCTTTCTTT
-	TRBV19	-	TRBJ1-1	CASTSDRSVTEAFF	TGTGCCAGTACCTCGGACAGATCTGTAACTGAAGCTTTCTTT
-	TRBV19	-	TRBJ2-3	CASSFPTSGGGNTQYF	TGTGCCAGTAGTTTCCCCACAAGTGGAGGGGGAAATACGCAGTATTTT